The 8 T cell receptor beta chains given below trace back to one sample, sequenced in a study of OX40 agonist ivuxolimab in advanced cancers. Sequencing used immunoSEQ multiplex PCR; TCRdb keeps in-frame clones, though not all of them. In the table there are approximately 89,000 clones, more than 70% of which are singletons. The specimen comprised CD4+ or CD8+ T cells sorted from blood, sampled in a trial of the OX40 agonist ivuxolimab. The receptors were sampled from an adult with an advanced solid tumor such as melanoma, head and neck, liver or kidney cancer.

This chain joins TRBV18 and TRBJ1-4, with 8 positions matching TRBD1. The CDR3 has 15 amino acids. CDR1 is KGHSH and CDR2 is LQKENI in the germline V gene. V trimming: 6 bases; J trimming: 8 bases; junction bases outside the gene matches: 11. CDR3 sequence (DNA): TGTGCCAGCTCTCCCACGACAGGGGCGATCGAAAAACTGTTTTTT. It specifies CASSPTTGAIEKLFF.

The chain links TRBV6-1 to TRBJ2-7, with D unresolved. The CDR3 totals 13 residues. Germline lookup yields CDR1 MNHNS and CDR2 SASEGT. V was shortened by 0 bases and J by 9 bases, with 12 bases between the two germline ends. The DNA of the CDR3 is TGTGCCAGCAGTGAAGCCTTCGCCAGGAGGCAGTACTTC. It is translated as CASSEAFARRQYF.

The rearrangement uses TRBV5-1 and TRBJ2-5; D unresolved. V lost 0 bases to trimming and J lost 2 bases, with 8 bases between them. This CDR3 has 14 residues. CDR1 and CDR2 (germline): SGHRS, YFSETQ. As DNA, the CDR3 is TGCGCCAGCAGCTTGGCGGCGGAACAAGAGACCCAGTACTTC. Protein: CASSLAAEQETQYF.

The sample holds one count of this clone. CDR3 residues: CAISPGQGEIPETQYF. CDR3 nucleotide sequence: TGTGCCATCAGTCCGGGACAGGGGGAGATTCCAGAGACCCAGTACTTC. The chain links TRBV10-3 to TRBJ2-5, with 11 nucleotides matching TRBD1. The CDR3 spans 16 residues. V lost 5 bases and J lost 4; bases outside the gene matches: 9. Germline CDR1 ENHRY, CDR2 SYGVKD.

The chain joins TRBV19 to TRBJ2-2, with D perhaps matching TRBD1 (5 bases). Germline V lookup: CDR1 LNHDA, CDR2 SQIVND (reference sequence). The ends were cut back, 1 base at V and 4 bases at J, with 13 bases in the middle. This CDR3 comprises 16 residues. CDR3 DNA sequence: TGTGCCAGTAGTATAGGGGCAGGGCGAAGCACCGGGGAGCTGTTTTTT. Translating it yields CASSIGAGRSTGELFF.

V is TRBV7-8 and J is TRBJ2-3, with 10 positions matching TRBD1. The germline V gene encodes CDR1 SGHVS and CDR2 FQNEAQ. Trimming at V came to 5 bases and at J to 3 bases, leaving 14 bases not matched to a gene. The CDR3 is made up of 18 amino acids. CDR3 amino acids: CASSLRDRGGVTTDTQYF. The DNA of the CDR3 is TGTGCCAGCAGCCTGAGGGACAGGGGAGGGGTGACAACAGATACGCAGTATTTT.

This chain uses TRBV5-4 with TRBJ1-1; TRBD1 is a possible D gene (6 bases). Germline V lookup: CDR1 SGHNT, CDR2 YYREEE (reference sequence). V was pared by 1 base and J by 8 bases, with 12 bases between. The CDR3 is 13 residues long. This chain's CDR3 is CASSLTLTGEAFF. In DNA form, the CDR3 reads TGTGCCAGCAGCTTGACCCTTACAGGGGAAGCTTTCTTT.

This sequence joins TRBV11-2 and TRBJ2-1; TRBD1 aligns across 8 bases. The J segment lost 7 bases and the V segment lost 0 bases, leaving 14 bases of the junction unmatched. The CDR3 has 18 residues. CDR1 and CDR2 from the germline V gene are SGHAT and FQNNGV. CDR3 bases: TGTGCCAGCAGCTTAGATGGACGGGGACAGGCCATCCTGAATGAGCAGTTCTTC. This codes for CASSLDGRGQAILNEQFF. Based on the CDR3 plus reference TRBV11-2 and TRBJ2-1, the full variable domain is EAGVAQSPRYKIIEKRQSVAFWCNPISGHATLYWYQQILGQGPKLLIQFQNNGVVDDSQLPKDRFSAERLKGVDSTLKIQPAKLEDSAVYLCASSLDGRGQAILNEQFFGPGTRLTVL.